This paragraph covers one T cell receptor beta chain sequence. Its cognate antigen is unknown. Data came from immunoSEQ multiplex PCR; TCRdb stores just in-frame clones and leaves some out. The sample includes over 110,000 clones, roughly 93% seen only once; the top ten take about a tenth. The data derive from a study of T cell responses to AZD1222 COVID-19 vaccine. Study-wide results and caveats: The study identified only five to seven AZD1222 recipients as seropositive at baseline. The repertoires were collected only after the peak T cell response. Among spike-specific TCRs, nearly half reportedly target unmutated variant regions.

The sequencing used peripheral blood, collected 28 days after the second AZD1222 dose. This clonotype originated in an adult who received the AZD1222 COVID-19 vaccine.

The CDR3 loop reads CASKQDRANRQPQHF. For the CDR3, the DNA is TGTGCCAGTAAACAGGACAGGGCGAACCGGCAGCCCCAGCATTTT. The V gene is TRBV19, the J gene TRBJ1-5; 8 bases fit TRBD1. CDR1 LNHDA and CDR2 SQIVND come from the germline V gene (reference sequence). The CDR3 runs 15 residues. The junction had 12 bases not matched to a gene; V was cut back by 7 bases and J by 7 bases.